The 14 T cell receptor beta chains in this list originate from one sample, sequenced in a study of graft-versus-host responses after intestinal transplantation. TCRdb keeps only in-frame clones here, not all; method: immunoSEQ multiplex PCR. The data contain approximately 22,000 clones, under 50% of them singletons. The specimen was alloreactive CD4+ T cells from a mixed lymphocyte reaction culture, collected before intestinal transplant. Indicated subset: CFSE-low proliferating T cells sorted from roughly six-day pre-transplant mixed lymphocyte reaction (GvH or HvG direction). These receptor sequences come from a human patient who received an intestinal transplant.

The V and J genes are TRBV5-6 and TRBJ1-1; D uncertain. The germline V and J ends were trimmed by 2 bases and 1 base, with 9 bases remaining between them. Germline CDR1 SGHDT, CDR2 YYEEEE. The CDR3 sequence is 14 residues long. CDR3 in amino acids: CASSFEGWNTEAFF. CDR3 coding DNA: TGTGCCAGCAGCTTCGAGGGCTGGAACACTGAAGCTTTCTTT. Filled out from reference TRBV5-6 and TRBJ1-1, the complete variable domain reads DAGVTQSPTHLIKTRGQQVTLRCSPKSGHDTVSWYQQALGQGPQFIFQYYEEEERQRGNFPDRFSGHQFPNYSSELNVNALLLGDSALYLCASSFEGWNTEAFFGQGTRLTVV.

This clone appeared a few times. V gene TRBV5-6 combines with J gene TRBJ1-6; 8 bases fit TRBD1. The CDR3 is made up of 19 amino acids. V lost 4 bases, J lost 0 bases, and 12 bases stayed unmatched. Looked up from germline, CDR1 is SGHDT and CDR2 is YYEEEE. The CDR3 loop is CASSARGHVGSSYNSPLHF. CDR3 DNA sequence: TGTGCCAGCAGCGCCAGGGGGCACGTCGGGAGCTCCTATAATTCACCCCTCCACTTT.

This clone was observed a single time. The rearrangement links TRBV7-9 to TRBJ1-1; D is uncertain. This CDR3 is 13 amino acids long. CDR1 and CDR2 from the germline V gene are SEHNR and FQNEAQ (reference sequence). V was shortened by 4 bases and J by 0 bases, with 6 bases between the two germline ends. Here the CDR3 reads CASSSTVNTEAFF. The DNA for the CDR3 is TGTGCCAGCAGCTCTACAGTGAACACTGAAGCTTTCTTT.

This chain connects TRBV19 to TRBJ2-1; D is ambiguous. V lost 2 bases and J 10 bases, leaving 15 bases between the germline ends. The CDR3 extends over 14 amino acids. Germline CDR1 is LNHDA and CDR2 is SQIVND (reference sequence). For the CDR3, the DNA is TGTGCCAGTAGTATACTAGGTGGAGATGTCGAGCAGTTCTTC. Protein: CASSILGGDVEQFF.

This sequence joins TRBV5-1 and TRBJ1-1, with 8 positions matching TRBD1. This CDR3 contains 15 residues. With 0 bases clipped from V and 3 bases from J, the junction kept 4 bases outside the gene matches. The V gene's germline CDR1 is SGHRS and CDR2 YFSETQ. This CDR3 is CASSLGGQVYTEAFF. CDR3 in DNA: TGCGCCAGCAGCTTGGGGGGACAGGTATACACTGAAGCTTTCTTT.

V and J are TRBV11-2 and TRBJ2-3; the D gene is possibly TRBD2 (6 bases). The CDR3 contains 16 residues. With 5 bases removed from V and 4 bases from J, the gap between germline ends came to 19 bases. Germline assignment: CDR1 SGHAT and CDR2 FQNNGV. CDR3 DNA: TGTGCCAGCAGCCGGACGCATGGTAGCGGACCAGATACGCAGTATTTT. Translation gives CASSRTHGSGPDTQYF. Looking up the rest from reference TRBV11-2 and TRBJ2-3 gives the full variable domain: EAGVAQSPRYKIIEKRQSVAFWCNPISGHATLYWYQQILGQGPKLLIQFQNNGVVDDSQLPKDRFSAERLKGVDSTLKIQPAKLEDSAVYLCASSRTHGSGPDTQYFGPGTRLTVL.

The chain carries TRBV6-5 and TRBJ1-2; TRBD1 matches 8 bases. V lost 4 bases to trimming and J lost 1 base; unmatched junction nucleotides: 8. Germline V gene lookup returns CDR1 MNHEY and CDR2 SVGAGI. CDR3 length: 16 residues. Here the CDR3 DNA reads TGTGCCAGCAGTTCCCCATTCGACAGGGGTAACTATGGCTACACCTTC. It yields the protein CASSSPFDRGNYGYTF.

This clone is termed medium-sized. V gene TRBV25-1 combines with J gene TRBJ1-4; D is perhaps TRBD1 (6 bases). The germline V and J ends were trimmed by 6 bases and 8 bases, with 13 bases remaining between them. The V gene's germline CDR1 is MGHDK and CDR2 SYGVNS. This CDR3 has 13 residues. The CDR3 DNA reads as TGTGCCAGCAGCGGGACATTAGGCGAAAAACTGTTTTTT. Translation: CASSGTLGEKLFF.

This clone was seen more than once but under ten times. In nucleotides, the CDR3 is TGCGCCAGCAGCTTCACAGGTGGGGTCAATCAGCCCCAGCATTTT. It encodes CASSFTGGVNQPQHF. The gene calls are TRBV5-1 and TRBJ1-5; D perhaps matches TRBD1 (5 bases). Germline lookup yields CDR1 SGHRS and CDR2 YFSETQ. The V end was cut by 2 bases, the J end by 3 bases, with 12 bases between. The CDR3 totals 15 residues.

This clone occurred a few times. The rearrangement uses TRBV12-5 and TRBJ2-3; 13 bases are a match to TRBD2. CDR1 is LGHNT, CDR2 FRNRAP, per germline. The length of the CDR3 is 16 residues. The V segment lost 6 bases and the J segment 2 bases; nucleotides outside the gene matches: 5. CDR3 nucleotide sequence: TGTGCTAGTGGAACGGGACTAGCGGGGCCCACAGATACGCAGTATTTT. The encoded protein is CASGTGLAGPTDTQYF.

This clone was recorded only once. The chain recombines TRBV7-6 with TRBJ2-5; TRBD2 matches 9 bases. Looked up from germline, CDR1 is SGHVS and CDR2 is FNYEAQ. Unmatched junction bases numbered 12, after V lost 3 bases and J lost 4 bases. The CDR3 is 17 amino acids. CDR3 coding DNA: TGTGCCAGCAGCTTTCTTTCGGGAGCGGGGGGCGGAGAGACCCAGTACTTC. Its protein is CASSFLSGAGGGETQYF. Full variable domain (rest looked up from reference TRBV7-6 and TRBJ2-5): GAGVSQSPRYKVTKRGQDVALRCDPISGHVSLYWYRQALGQGPEFLTYFNYEAQQDKSGLPNDRFSAERPEGSISTLTIQRTEQRDSAMYRCASSFLSGAGGGETQYFGPGTRLLVL.

This chain joins TRBV6-6 and TRBJ2-7, with 7 bases identical to TRBD1. The CDR3 spans 13 residues. Per germline, CDR1 MNHNY and CDR2 SVGAGI (reference sequence). The V segment lost 7 bases and the J segment 1 base; nucleotides outside the gene matches: 4. In nucleotides, the CDR3 is TGTGCCAGCACCAGGGGGATTTCCTACGAGCAGTACTTC. Residues: CASTRGISYEQYF.

The chain uses TRBV4-2 and TRBJ2-5; TRBD2 agrees at 10 bases. V lost 1 base and J lost 5; bases outside the gene matches: 7. The CDR3 loop spans 16 amino acids. Germline V gene lookup returns CDR1 LGHNA and CDR2 YNFKEQ. The CDR3 here is CASSQVPAGGLETQYF. The CDR3 region has the DNA TGTGCCAGCAGCCAAGTCCCAGCGGGGGGGCTTGAGACCCAGTACTTC.

This chain links TRBV12-5 with TRBJ2-7, with 9 bases that match TRBD1. This CDR3 spans 13 amino acids. CDR1 and CDR2 (germline): LGHNT, FRNRAP. Germline trimming cut 6 bases from V and 3 bases from J; bases unmatched to any gene: 3. CDR3 loop: CASGPTGGYEQYF. The CDR3 bases are TGTGCTAGTGGCCCGACAGGGGGCTACGAGCAGTACTTC.